This T cell receptor (beta chain) is from a study of T cells in Graves' hyperthyroidism and ophthalmopathy (dated 2019 in TCRdb). Some background on the complete study: Peripheral blood samples were taken at initial diagnosis, before any treatment was given. To identify distinguishing TCR V-J signatures, a discovery cohort of 90 to 100 patients was used, comprising 40 to 45 with Graves' ophthalmopathy and 57 with stable Graves' hyperthyroidism. Prospective prediction of ophthalmopathy was tested in an independent validation cohort of 18 hyperthyroidism patients and approximately 17 patients who later progressed to ophthalmopathy. The 85 to 100 discovery patients were randomly split 7:3 into training and test sets. Thyroid tissue and blood T-cell repertoires from about six Graves' hyperthyroidism patients were also compared in the study. After blood sampling, hyperthyroidism patients were treated with methimazole at a starting dose of 30 mg daily, and ophthalmopathy patients were treated with high-dose intravenous methylprednisolone. The paper describes TCR Vbeta CDR3 sequencing of 120 to 150 peripheral blood samples, made up of around 41 ophthalmopathy patients, some 80 hyperthyroidism patients and roughly 17 progressor patients. General study outcomes and caveats: During validation, the model predicted progression to ophthalmopathy a median of about 6.3 months ahead of onset, with just under 71% sensitivity and about 75% specificity. Most expanded thyroid clonotypes (frequency above 0.001) were also detected in blood, suggesting blood repertoires may reflect thyroid immune responses. Sample size was not statistically predetermined, and investigators were not blinded to group allocation. Ophthalmopathy was separated from stable hyperthyroidism by a 13 V-J signature model, with just over 85% sensitivity and about 81% specificity obtained in cross-validation and 80%/75% obtained in testing.

Stable Graves' hyperthyroidism was defined as the absence of progression to ophthalmopathy over 18 months of follow-up. Hyperthyroidism patients were newly diagnosed, had a disease duration of under 2 months, and were aged 18 to 65 years. Exclusion was applied to patients with uncontrolled infections, other autoimmune diseases, pregnancy or lactation. Diagnoses relied on clinical symptoms, serum thyroxine and TRAb, thyroid ultrasound and orbital computed tomography. PBMCs were isolated from about 9 ml of fresh peripheral blood by Ficoll-Paque density gradient centrifugation. Total RNA was extracted with Trizol reagent, and quality was checked on an Agilent 2100 Bioanalyzer. The TCR beta CDR3 regions were amplified from RNA transcripts. The TCR CDR3 was subjected to a first round of RT-PCR using the HTBI primer set and the Qiagen OneStep RT-PCR kit. The libraries were constructed in a second round of multiplex PCR and then size-selected and purified. Libraries were sequenced paired-end with 100 bp reads on an Illumina HiSeq2000. The original pipeline was this. SOAPnuke was used to process the raw data, with reads discarded if the reads contained adapters or uncalled bases, had a mean Phred below 15, or lacked an exact constant-primer or identifier match. COPE v1.2.5 was used to merge high-quality paired reads, and clonotypes were defined as unique nucleotide sequences. Clonotypes were aligned to IMGT TRBV, TRBD and TRBJ reference segments using MiTCR v1.1. The analysis was restricted to V-J combinations with a frequency above 0.0001, which together covered around 99% of the repertoires. A TCS score was defined as the ratio of F50 (clonal expansion) to E x V (chaos), with BLOSUM62-based TCRdist applied between CDR3 peptides within each V-J. Welch's t-statistics and random forest reduced some 510 V-J features to 13, which were used in a naive Bayes classifier (R e1071). TCRdb reprocessing: public reads trimmed at Q25 with fastp, clones called with MiXCR, in-frame beta chains kept. Rows with a matching CDR3 protein are joined into one entry that keeps the most common DNA and genes. In this record, the V and J calls reflect TCRdb's handling and not the investigators' own analysis. Present in this sample are roughly 630,000 distinct CDR3 sequences, approximately 15% of which were seen just once. The ten largest make up approximately 7% of the sample.

This clonotype was detected only a few times. There is no known antigen for this receptor. It has no much larger one-base neighbor in the sample; base qualities were not kept. The CDR3 sequence holds 16 residues, the cysteine and phenylalanine included. Just the 48-base CDR3 DNA is kept, in frame starting at base 1. V is reduced by 0 bases and J by 3 bases, leaving a spacing of 14 bases between them. From a lookup of the germline V gene, CDR1 and CDR2 are MGHRA and YSYEKL. This receptor was taken from a woman aged 25-40 years with Graves' hyperthyroidism. The rearranged segments are TRBV4-1 and TRBJ1-1, with the D gene not clear enough to name. The sequencing input was blood. The DNA sequence is given as TGCGCCAGCAGCCAAGAGAGCGCTCCGGGAGACACTGAAGCTTTCTTT. Its translation is CASSQESAPGDTEAFF.